These 27 T cell receptor beta chains originate from one sample sequenced in a study of cytomegalovirus exposure and HLA in healthy donors. The primer mix had 60 Vbeta and 13 Jbeta primers. The protocol was immunoSEQ multiplex PCR, while the TCRdb copy is restricted to in-frame clones and leaves out a portion. The repertoire holds over 65,000 clones, with around 79% as singletons. The material sequenced was PBMCs. Receptor source: a woman in her twenties or thirties in good health and CMV-seropositive.

J is TRBJ1-2 and V is TRBV7-8, with 7 bases aligning to TRBD1. Unmatched junction bases numbered 10, after V lost 5 bases and J lost 4 bases. CDR3 length equals 15 residues. Germline CDR1 reads SGHVS; CDR2 reads FQNEAQ. CDR3 loop: CASSHTTGPLYGYTF. The CDR3 bases are TGTGCCAGCAGCCACACGACAGGGCCTCTCTATGGCTACACCTTC. Combining the CDR3 with reference TRBV7-8 and TRBJ1-2 gives the whole variable domain GAGVSQSPRYKVAKRGQDVALRCDPISGHVSLFWYQQALGQGPEFLTYFQNEAQLDKSGLPSDRFFAERPEGSVSTLKIQRTQQEDSAVYLCASSHTTGPLYGYTFGSGTRLTVV.

This clone has more than one count but fewer than ten. The genes are TRBV19 and TRBJ2-2, with TRBD1 matching 11 bases. J was trimmed by 3 bases and V by 5 bases; bases with no gene match: 5. Per germline, CDR1 LNHDA and CDR2 SQIVND (reference sequence). The CDR3 contains 16 residues. The CDR3 bases are TGTGCCAGTAGTTCTAGGACAGGGGGCGACACCGGGGAGCTGTTTTTT. It yields the protein CASSSRTGGDTGELFF.

J is TRBJ1-5 and V is TRBV11-2, with 8 bases lining up with TRBD1. This CDR3 has 15 residues. Looked up from germline, CDR1 is SGHAT and CDR2 is FQNNGV. J gave up 1 base and V 1 base, and 0 bases lay outside the gene matches. The CDR3 nucleotides are TGTGCCAGCAGCTTAGGACAGGGGAGCAATCAGCCCCAGCATTTT. This gives the protein CASSLGQGSNQPQHF.

The V call is TRBV6-5, the J call TRBJ2-2, with TRBD2 identical over 8 bases. There are 15 residues in the CDR3. Germline loops: CDR1 MNHEY, CDR2 SVGAGI. Losses at the gene ends were 0 bases for V and 6 bases for J; bases not matched to a gene: 3. In nucleotides, the CDR3 is TGTGCCAGCAGTTACTCGGCGGGAGGCCCCGGGGAGCTGTTTTTT. This encodes CASSYSAGGPGELFF.

The chain employs TRBV4-2 and TRBJ2-2; TRBD2 matches 10 bases. The ends lost 0 bases at V and 4 bases at J; junction bases unmatched: 8. The CDR3 sequence is 18 residues long. Germline values: CDR1 LGHNA, CDR2 YNFKEQ. CDR3 nucleotide sequence: TGTGCCAGCAGCCAAGAGGGTAGCGGGAGGACCCCCACCGGGGAGCTGTTTTTT. It codes for CASSQEGSGRTPTGELFF.

This rearrangement joins TRBV5-4 to TRBJ1-2, with D uncertain. The V gene's germline CDR1 is SGHNT and CDR2 YYREEE (reference sequence). The CDR3 is 15 residues long. Trimming shortened V by 0 bases and J by 2 bases, and 11 bases separated the two germline ends. CDR3 coding DNA: TGTGCCAGCAGCTTGGGGTCACTCGCCAACTATGGCTACACCTTC. Translation: CASSLGSLANYGYTF.

The chain is built from TRBV2 and TRBJ2-7, with D perhaps matching TRBD1 (6 bases). Per the germline V gene, CDR1 is SNHLY and CDR2 is FYNNEI. V lost 4 bases and J lost 4, with 11 bases in between. CDR3 length: 13 residues. The CDR3 spells CASSVGQHYEQYF. In DNA, the CDR3 is TGTGCCAGCAGTGTCGGACAGCATTACGAGCAGTACTTC.

The rearrangement uses TRBV27 and TRBJ2-3; the D is unclear. This CDR3 is 12 amino acids long. Trimming cost V 10 bases and J 5 bases, with 13 bases left between them. Per germline, CDR1 MNHEY and CDR2 SMNVEV (reference sequence). As DNA, the CDR3 is TGTGCCACCAGAGGAGACGGAGATACGCAGTATTTT. Its translation is CATRGDGDTQYF.

In its sample, this clone was seen once. The genes are TRBV30 and TRBJ2-3, with 7 bases lining up with TRBD1. Germline V lookup: CDR1 GTSNPN, CDR2 SVGIG (reference sequence). The J segment lost 2 bases and the V segment lost 1 base, leaving 3 bases of the junction unmatched. CDR3 size: 14 residues. CDR3 bases: TGTGCCTGGAGTGGACAGGGTGACACAGATACGCAGTATTTT. This encodes CAWSGQGDTDTQYF.

This clone was counted many times. The J gene is TRBJ2-5, the V gene TRBV4-3; 9 bases map to TRBD2. Losses at the gene ends were 1 base for V and 3 bases for J; bases not matched to a gene: 6. This CDR3 spans 16 amino acids. Germline V gene sequence: CDR1 LGHNA, CDR2 YSLEER. The CDR3 nucleotides read TGCGCCAGCAGCCAAGGTCTAGCGGGACCCAAAGAGACCCAGTACTTC. Translating gives CASSQGLAGPKETQYF.

This sequence joins TRBV28 and TRBJ2-5; TRBD2 aligns across 14 bases. V lost 4 bases, J lost 4 bases, and 11 bases stayed unmatched. CDR3 size: 18 residues. The germline V gene has CDR1 MDHEN and CDR2 SYDVKM. The CDR3, as DNA: TGTGCCAGCAGTTCAACCGCTAGACTAGCGGGAGGGAGAGAGACCCAGTACTTC. Translated, it gives CASSSTARLAGGRETQYF.

The rearrangement uses TRBV11-2 and TRBJ2-7; no definite D call. In germline, CDR1 is SGHAT, CDR2 FQNNGV. V lost 0 bases and J 4 bases, leaving 13 bases between the germline ends. The length of the CDR3 is 15 residues. The CDR3 is CASSLEYYRGYEQYF. The CDR3 DNA reads as TGTGCCAGCAGCTTAGAGTACTATCGTGGTTACGAGCAGTACTTC.

The J gene is TRBJ2-7, the V gene TRBV28; 7 bases map to TRBD2. Unmatched junction bases numbered 9, after V lost 6 bases and J lost 4 bases. The germline gives CDR1 MDHEN, CDR2 SYDVKM. The CDR3 runs to 14 residues. CDR3: CASSLFGLVYEQYF. CDR3 sequence (DNA): TGTGCCAGCAGCCTTTTTGGACTAGTTTACGAGCAGTACTTC.

The rearrangement uses TRBV19 and TRBJ2-7; 9 positions match TRBD1. CDR3 length: 13 amino acids. From germline, CDR1 is LNHDA and CDR2 SQIVND (reference sequence). Trimming cost V 4 bases and J 2 bases; bases outside gene matches: 0. The CDR3 DNA is TGTGCCAGTAGTAACAGGGGGCCCTACGAGCAGTACTTC. Its translation: CASSNRGPYEQYF.

This clone was seen a handful of times. This chain joins TRBV19 and TRBJ2-1; 8 nucleotides align to TRBD2. Trimming at V came to 6 bases and at J to 9 bases, leaving 16 bases not matched to a gene. This CDR3 region has 16 residues. CDR1 is LNHDA and CDR2 is SQIVND in the germline V gene (reference sequence). CDR3 sequence (DNA): TGTGCCAGTAGCGCCCCCGGGGGGGCCCGGAGGCGTGAGCAGTTCTTC. Translation gives CASSAPGGARRREQFF.

The chain links TRBV6-4 to TRBJ2-3; TRBD2 matches 11 bases. The CDR3 spans 16 residues. V was pared by 3 bases and J by 3 bases, with 5 bases of the junction left unmatched. Germline CDR1 MRHNA, CDR2 SNTAGT. DNA of the CDR3: TGTGCCAGCAGTGAGGGGACTAGCGGTACTACAGATACGCAGTATTTT. This translates into CASSEGTSGTTDTQYF.

The chain uses TRBV29-1 and TRBJ1-2; 7 bases line up with TRBD1. V lost 6 bases and J lost 7; bases outside the gene matches: 11. Germline loops: CDR1 SQVTM, CDR2 ANQGSEA. This CDR3 has 13 residues. The CDR3 protein is CSVASTGEIGYTF. CDR3 nucleotides: TGCAGCGTCGCCTCAACAGGGGAGATTGGCTACACCTTC.

V usage is TRBV4-3 and J usage is TRBJ1-1; D is perhaps TRBD1 (5 bases). The CDR3 has 16 residues. The germline CDR1 and CDR2 sequences are LGHNA and YSLEER. V was trimmed by 0 bases and J by 2 bases, leaving 13 bases between them. In nucleotides, the CDR3 is TGCGCCAGCAGCCAAGAGGAGGGGCGTGGTAACACTGAAGCTTTCTTT. Amino acid sequence: CASSQEEGRGNTEAFF.

This clone came up a few times. This chain connects TRBV30 to TRBJ1-2; 8 bases align to TRBD1. The CDR3 has 14 amino acids. V gave up 3 bases and J gave up 8 bases; unmatched junction bases: 11. Per germline, CDR1 GTSNPN and CDR2 SVGIG (reference sequence). The CDR3, as DNA: TGTGCCTGGAGAACCCCAGGGGGCAGATACGGCTACACCTTC. This sequence encodes CAWRTPGGRYGYTF. The variable domain in full, with the rest retrieved from reference TRBV30 and TRBJ1-2, is SQTIHQWPATLVQPVGSPLSLECTVEGTSNPNLYWYRQAAGRGLQLLFYSVGIGQISSEVPQNLSASRPQDRQFILSSKKLLLSDSGFYLCAWRTPGGRYGYTFGSGTRLTVV.

V gene TRBV4-3 combines with J gene TRBJ2-7; D might be TRBD1 (7 bases). V lost 2 bases and J lost 3, with 14 bases in between. CDR1 and CDR2 from the germline V gene are LGHNA and YSLEER. The CDR3 consists of 15 residues. CDR3: CASSQRAGGFYEQYF. The DNA for the CDR3 is TGCGCCAGCAGCCAACGAGCAGGGGGGTTCTACGAGCAGTACTTC.

The chain is built from TRBV9 and TRBJ2-5; the D gene is possibly TRBD2 (6 bases). CDR3 size: 16 residues. With 0 bases removed from V and 2 bases from J, the gap between germline ends came to 14 bases. Germline CDR1 reads SGDLS; CDR2 reads YYNGEE. The CDR3 here is CASSVGASVPQETQYF. CDR3 coding DNA: TGTGCCAGCAGCGTAGGGGCTAGCGTACCACAAGAGACCCAGTACTTC.

V and J are TRBV30 and TRBJ2-3, with 7 positions matching TRBD2. Germline V gene lookup returns CDR1 GTSNPN and CDR2 SVGIG (reference sequence). With V trimmed by 7 bases and J by 2 bases, 12 bases remained unmatched. The CDR3 contains 15 residues. The CDR3 bases are TGTGCCTCCGCGGCCCCTAGCGGAGACACAGATACGCAGTATTTT. Amino acids: CASAAPSGDTDTQYF. The full variable domain, in which reference TRBV30 and TRBJ2-3 provide the parts outside the CDR3, is SQTIHQWPATLVQPVGSPLSLECTVEGTSNPNLYWYRQAAGRGLQLLFYSVGIGQISSEVPQNLSASRPQDRQFILSSKKLLLSDSGFYLCASAAPSGDTDTQYFGPGTRLTVL.

This sequence joins TRBV18 and TRBJ2-3; a possible D gene is TRBD2 (6 bases). Germline-derived CDR1 and CDR2 are KGHSH and LQKENI. The ends were cut back, 3 bases at V and 2 bases at J, with 15 bases in the middle. The CDR3 extends over 16 amino acids. CDR3 amino acids: CASSPIADVDTDTQYF. The CDR3 DNA follows: TGTGCCAGCTCACCTATAGCGGATGTCGACACAGATACGCAGTATTTT.

J is TRBJ1-2 and V is TRBV5-1; 8 bases are a match to TRBD1. With V trimmed by 4 bases and J by 2 bases, 7 bases remained unmatched. The length of the CDR3 is 15 residues. Germline-derived CDR1 and CDR2 are SGHRS and YFSETQ. The CDR3 is CASSPRTGKNYGYTF. The DNA of the CDR3 is TGCGCCAGCAGCCCTAGGACAGGGAAGAACTATGGCTACACCTTC. Full variable domain (missing parts from reference TRBV5-1 and TRBJ1-2): KAGVTQTPRYLIKTRGQQVTLSCSPISGHRSVSWYQQTPGQGLQFLFEYFSETQRNKGNFPGRFSGRQFSNSRSEMNVSTLELGDSALYLCASSPRTGKNYGYTFGSGTRLTVV.

This clone was detected only once. This chain links TRBV7-9 with TRBJ2-3, with D tentatively TRBD1 (5 bases). The V end lost 5 bases, the J end lost 4 bases, and 13 bases lay between the germline ends. Germline CDR1 reads SEHNR; CDR2 reads FQNEAQ (reference sequence). CDR3 length: 14 amino acids. The CDR3 bases are TGTGCCAGCAGCCCCCGGGCAGGGTCAGATACGCAGTATTTT. It translates to CASSPRAGSDTQYF. Full variable domain (missing parts from reference TRBV7-9 and TRBJ2-3): DTGVSQNPRHKITKRGQNVTFRCDPISEHNRLYWYRQTLGQGPEFLTYFQNEAQLEKSRLLSDRFSAERPKGSFSTLEIQRTEQGDSAMYLCASSPRAGSDTQYFGPGTRLTVL.

The chain combines TRBV10-3 with TRBJ2-7; TRBD2 is a possible D gene (5 bases). This CDR3 comprises 14 residues. The V end lost 1 base, the J end lost 7 bases, and 14 bases lay between the germline ends. CDR1 and CDR2 from the germline V gene are ENHRY and SYGVKD. Written as DNA, the CDR3 is TGTGCCATCAGTGAGTGGACTGCCACCCGGGAGCAGTACTTC. It is translated as CAISEWTATREQYF.

The rearrangement joins TRBV27 to TRBJ1-2; TRBD1 agrees at 9 bases. V lost 4 bases to trimming and J lost 8 bases; unmatched junction nucleotides: 5. Germline CDR1 MNHEY, CDR2 SMNVEV (reference sequence). This CDR3 has 13 residues. The CDR3 nucleotides read TGTGCCAGCAGTTGGGGGACAGGGAGCGGCTACACCTTC. This gives the protein CASSWGTGSGYTF.